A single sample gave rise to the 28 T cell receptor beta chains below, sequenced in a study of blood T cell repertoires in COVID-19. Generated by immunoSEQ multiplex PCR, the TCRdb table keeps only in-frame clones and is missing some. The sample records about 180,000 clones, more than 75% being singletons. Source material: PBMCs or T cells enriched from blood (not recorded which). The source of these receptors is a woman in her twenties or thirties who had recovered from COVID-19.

This CDR3 is CASSAPGTGAGEQYF. CDR3 coding DNA: TGTGCCAGCAGTGCACCGGGGACAGGGGCGGGGGAGCAGTACTTC. The chain employs TRBV28 and TRBJ2-7; 10 nucleotides line up with TRBD1. The junction had 11 bases not matched to a gene; V was cut back by 5 bases and J by 7 bases. This CDR3 comprises 15 residues. CDR1 is MDHEN, CDR2 SYDVKM, per germline.

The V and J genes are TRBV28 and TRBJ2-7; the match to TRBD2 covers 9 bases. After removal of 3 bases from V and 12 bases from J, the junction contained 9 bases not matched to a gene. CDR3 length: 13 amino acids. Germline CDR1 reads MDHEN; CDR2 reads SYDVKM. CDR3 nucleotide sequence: TGTGCCAGCAGTTTCGGCGGGAGGGCCCTCCCGTACTTC. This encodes CASSFGGRALPYF. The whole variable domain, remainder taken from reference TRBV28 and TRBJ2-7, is DVKVTQSSRYLVKRTGEKVFLECVQDMDHENMFWYRQDPGLGLRLIYFSYDVKMKEKGDIPEGYSVSREKKERFSLILESASTNQTSMYLCASSFGGRALPYFGPGTRLTVT.

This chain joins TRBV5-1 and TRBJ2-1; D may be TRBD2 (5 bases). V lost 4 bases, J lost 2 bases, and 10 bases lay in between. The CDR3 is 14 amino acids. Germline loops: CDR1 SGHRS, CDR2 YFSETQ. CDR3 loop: CASSHGGTYNEQFF. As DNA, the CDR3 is TGCGCCAGCAGCCATGGAGGAACCTACAATGAGCAGTTCTTC.

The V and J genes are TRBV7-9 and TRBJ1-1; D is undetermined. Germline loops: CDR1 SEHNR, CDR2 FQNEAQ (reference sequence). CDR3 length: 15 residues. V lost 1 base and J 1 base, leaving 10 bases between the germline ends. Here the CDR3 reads CASSLGEVSNTEAFF. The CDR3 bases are TGTGCCAGCAGCTTAGGAGAGGTGTCGAACACTGAAGCTTTCTTT.

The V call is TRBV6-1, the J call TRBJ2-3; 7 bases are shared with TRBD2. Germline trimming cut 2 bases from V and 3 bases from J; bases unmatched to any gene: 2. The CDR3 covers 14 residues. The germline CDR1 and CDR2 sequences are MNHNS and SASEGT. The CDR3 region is CASSESAGTDTQYF. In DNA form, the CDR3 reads TGTGCCAGCAGTGAATCAGCGGGAACAGATACGCAGTATTTT.

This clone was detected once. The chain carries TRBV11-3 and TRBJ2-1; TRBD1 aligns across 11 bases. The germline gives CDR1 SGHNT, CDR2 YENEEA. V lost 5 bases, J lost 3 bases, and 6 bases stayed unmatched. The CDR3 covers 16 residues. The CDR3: CASSTSGTGGYNEQFF. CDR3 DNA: TGTGCCAGCAGCACCTCCGGGACAGGGGGCTACAATGAGCAGTTCTTC.

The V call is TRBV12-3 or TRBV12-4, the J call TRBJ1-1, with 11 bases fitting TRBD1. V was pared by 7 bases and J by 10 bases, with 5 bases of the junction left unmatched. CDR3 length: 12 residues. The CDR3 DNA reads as TGTGCCAGCACCCAGGGACAGGGGGGAGCTTTCTTT. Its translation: CASTQGQGGAFF.

The CDR3 protein is CASRTPGQGAGSYEQYF. CDR3 DNA sequence: TGTGCCAGCAGGACACCTGGACAGGGGGCAGGGTCCTACGAGCAGTACTTC. The V gene is TRBV11-2, the J gene TRBJ2-7, with 11 bases aligning to TRBD1. Germline V gene sequence: CDR1 SGHAT, CDR2 FQNNGV. CDR3 length: 17 amino acids. V was clipped by 6 bases and J by 1 base; unmatched bases: 11.

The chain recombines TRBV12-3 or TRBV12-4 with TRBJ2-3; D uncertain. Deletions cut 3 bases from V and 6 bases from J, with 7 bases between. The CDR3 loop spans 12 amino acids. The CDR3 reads CASSFWPDTQYF. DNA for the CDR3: TGTGCCAGCAGTTTTTGGCCGGATACGCAGTATTTT.

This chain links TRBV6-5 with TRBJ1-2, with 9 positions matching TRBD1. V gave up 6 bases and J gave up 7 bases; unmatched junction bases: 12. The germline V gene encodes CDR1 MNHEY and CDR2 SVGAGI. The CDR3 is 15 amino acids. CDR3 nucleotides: TGTGCCAGCAGCCTATCGGGACAGGGTTTCGCTGGCTACACCTTC. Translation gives CASSLSGQGFAGYTF.

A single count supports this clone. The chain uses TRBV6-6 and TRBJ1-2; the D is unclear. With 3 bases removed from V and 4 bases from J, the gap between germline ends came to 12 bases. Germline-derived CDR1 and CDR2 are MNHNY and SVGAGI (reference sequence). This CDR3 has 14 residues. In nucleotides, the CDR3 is TGTGCCAGCAGTTATCGCAACTTTGGCTATGGCTACACCTTC. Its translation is CASSYRNFGYGYTF.

The CDR3 nucleotides read TGTGCCAGCAGCCAACGCGAGGGACTAGCTAGCTACGAGCAGTACTTC. Translated: CASSQREGLASYEQYF. The chain couples TRBV3-1 (or the pseudogene TRBV3-2) to TRBJ2-7, with TRBD2 matching over 9 bases. With 2 bases clipped from V and 3 bases from J, the junction kept 8 bases outside the gene matches. Germline V gene lookup returns CDR1 LGHDT and CDR2 YNNKEL (reference sequence). This CDR3 comprises 16 residues.

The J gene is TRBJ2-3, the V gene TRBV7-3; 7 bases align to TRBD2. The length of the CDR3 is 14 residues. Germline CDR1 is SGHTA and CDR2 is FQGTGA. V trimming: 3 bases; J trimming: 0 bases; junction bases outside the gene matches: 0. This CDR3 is CASSFSGSTDTQYF. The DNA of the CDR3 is TGTGCCAGCAGCTTTAGCGGGAGCACAGATACGCAGTATTTT.

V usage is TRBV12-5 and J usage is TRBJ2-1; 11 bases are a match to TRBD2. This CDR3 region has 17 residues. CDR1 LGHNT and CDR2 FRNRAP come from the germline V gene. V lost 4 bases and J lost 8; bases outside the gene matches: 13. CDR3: CASGSGIAGGPLDEQFF. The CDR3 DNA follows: TGTGCTAGTGGTTCTGGGATAGCGGGAGGGCCATTGGATGAGCAGTTCTTC.

The CDR3 DNA reads as TGTGCCAGCAGCTTAGCACAGGGTATCAACGAGCAGTACTTC. It is translated as CASSLAQGINEQYF. The V gene is TRBV7-8, the J gene TRBJ2-7; a weak D match, TRBD1 (6 bases). Looked up from germline, CDR1 is SGHVS and CDR2 is FQNEAQ. V dropped 0 bases and J dropped 5 bases, with 11 bases sitting between them. This CDR3 region has 14 residues.

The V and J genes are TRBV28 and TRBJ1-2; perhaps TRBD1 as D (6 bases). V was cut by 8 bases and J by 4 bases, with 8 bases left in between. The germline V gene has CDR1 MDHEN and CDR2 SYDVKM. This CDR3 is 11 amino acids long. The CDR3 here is CASSDSYGYTF. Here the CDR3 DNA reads TGTGCCAGCTCGGACAGCTATGGCTACACCTTC.

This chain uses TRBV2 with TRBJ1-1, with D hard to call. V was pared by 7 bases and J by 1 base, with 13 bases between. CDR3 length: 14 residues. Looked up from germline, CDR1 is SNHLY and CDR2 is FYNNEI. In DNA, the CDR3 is TGTGCCAGCAAACCAGAGGCGGGGAACACTGAAGCTTTCTTT. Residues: CASKPEAGNTEAFF.

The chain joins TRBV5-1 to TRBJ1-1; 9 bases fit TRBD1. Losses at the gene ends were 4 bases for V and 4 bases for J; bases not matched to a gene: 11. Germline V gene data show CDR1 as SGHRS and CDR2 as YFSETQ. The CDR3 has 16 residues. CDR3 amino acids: CASSRTGAAPTTEAFF. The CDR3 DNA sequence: TGCGCCAGCAGCAGGACAGGGGCCGCACCTACCACTGAAGCTTTCTTT.

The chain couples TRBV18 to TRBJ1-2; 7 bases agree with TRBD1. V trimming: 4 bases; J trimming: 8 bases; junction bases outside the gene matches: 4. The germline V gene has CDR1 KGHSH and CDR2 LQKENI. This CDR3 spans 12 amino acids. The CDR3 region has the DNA TGTGCCAGCTCACGCGACAGGGACGGCTACACCTTC. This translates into CASSRDRDGYTF. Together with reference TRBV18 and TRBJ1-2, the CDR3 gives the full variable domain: NAGVMQNPRHLVRRRGQEARLRCSPMKGHSHVYWYRQLPEEGLKFMVYLQKENIIDESGMPKERFSAEFPKEGPSILRIQQVVRGDSAAYFCASSRDRDGYTFGSGTRLTVV.

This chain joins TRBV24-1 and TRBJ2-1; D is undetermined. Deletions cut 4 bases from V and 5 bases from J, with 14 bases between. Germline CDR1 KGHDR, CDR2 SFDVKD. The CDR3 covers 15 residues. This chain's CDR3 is CATSDRRRRDNEQFF. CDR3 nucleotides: TGTGCCACCAGTGACCGGAGACGTCGGGACAATGAGCAGTTCTTC.

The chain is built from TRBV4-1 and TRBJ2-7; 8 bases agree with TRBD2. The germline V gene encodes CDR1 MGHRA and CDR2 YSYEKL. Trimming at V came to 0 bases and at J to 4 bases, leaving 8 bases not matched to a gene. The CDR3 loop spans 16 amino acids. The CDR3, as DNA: TGCGCCAGCAGCCAAGATCATGGCGGGAGGTGGTACGAGCAGTACTTC. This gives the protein CASSQDHGGRWYEQYF.

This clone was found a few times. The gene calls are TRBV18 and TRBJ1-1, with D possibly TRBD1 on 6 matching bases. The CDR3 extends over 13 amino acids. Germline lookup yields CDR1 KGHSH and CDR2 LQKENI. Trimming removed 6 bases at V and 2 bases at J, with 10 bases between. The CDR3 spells CASSKGGNTEAFF. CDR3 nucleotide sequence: TGTGCCAGCTCCAAAGGGGGTAACACTGAAGCTTTCTTT.

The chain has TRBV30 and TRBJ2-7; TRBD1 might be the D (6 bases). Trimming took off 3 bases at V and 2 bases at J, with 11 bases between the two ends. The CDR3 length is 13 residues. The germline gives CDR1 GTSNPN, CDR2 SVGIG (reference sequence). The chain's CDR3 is CAWSRGGPYEQYF. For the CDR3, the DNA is TGTGCCTGGAGCCGAGGGGGACCCTACGAGCAGTACTTC.

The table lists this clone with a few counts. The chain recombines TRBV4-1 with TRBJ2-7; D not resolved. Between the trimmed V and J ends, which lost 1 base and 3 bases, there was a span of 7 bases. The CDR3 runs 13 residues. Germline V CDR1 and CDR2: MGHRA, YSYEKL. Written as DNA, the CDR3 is TGCGCCAGCAGCCAAGCGTCTAGCTACGAGCAGTACTTC. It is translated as CASSQASSYEQYF.

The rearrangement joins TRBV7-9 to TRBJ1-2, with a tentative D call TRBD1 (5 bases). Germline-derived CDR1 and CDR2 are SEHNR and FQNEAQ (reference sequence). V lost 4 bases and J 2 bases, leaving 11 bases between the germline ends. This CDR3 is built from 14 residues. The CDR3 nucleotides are TGTGCCAGCAGCTCCCCGACAGCGAACTATGGCTACACCTTC. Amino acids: CASSSPTANYGYTF.

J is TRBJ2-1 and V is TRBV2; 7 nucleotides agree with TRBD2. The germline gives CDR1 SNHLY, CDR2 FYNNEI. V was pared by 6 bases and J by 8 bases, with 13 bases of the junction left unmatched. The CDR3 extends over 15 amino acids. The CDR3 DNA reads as TGTGCCAGCAGGAGTCAAAGCGGGACGATGGATGAGCAGTTCTTC. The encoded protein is CASRSQSGTMDEQFF.

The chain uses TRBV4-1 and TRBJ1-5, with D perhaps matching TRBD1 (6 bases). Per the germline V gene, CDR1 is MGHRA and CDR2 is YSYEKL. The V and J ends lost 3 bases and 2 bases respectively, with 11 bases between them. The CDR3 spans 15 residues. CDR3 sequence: CASSHTGSGNQPQHF. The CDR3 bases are TGCGCCAGCAGCCATACAGGGTCGGGCAATCAGCCCCAGCATTTT.

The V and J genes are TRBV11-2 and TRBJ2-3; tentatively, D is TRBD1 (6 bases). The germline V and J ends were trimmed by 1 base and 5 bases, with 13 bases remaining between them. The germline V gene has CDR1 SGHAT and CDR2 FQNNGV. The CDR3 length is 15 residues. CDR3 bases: TGTGCCAGCAGCTTAGGGCAGGGGATTGGAGATACGCAGTATTTT. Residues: CASSLGQGIGDTQYF.